Here is one T cell receptor (beta chain) with its context. This entry belongs to a study of blood T cell repertoires in COVID-19. CDR1 and CDR2 from the germline V gene are MNHEY and SVGAGI. The CDR3 runs to 13 residues. The V gene end was trimmed by 5 bases and the J gene end by 6 bases; junction bases not matched to a gene: 6. Measured with immunoSEQ multiplex PCR; TCRdb has only the in-frame clones, and not every one. The sample records 50,000 to 65,000 clones, about nine tenths being singletons. The chain has TRBV6-5 and TRBJ1-1; TRBD1 agrees at 7 bases. Sequenced sample: peripheral blood. The receptor was derived from an elderly woman with COVID-19, enrolled during active disease. The chain's CDR3 is CASSPRQGPEAFF. The CDR3 region has the DNA TGTGCCAGCAGTCCGCGACAGGGTCCTGAAGCTTTCTTT.